A selection of T cell receptor beta chains follows, all from one sample in a study of OX40 agonist ivuxolimab in advanced cancers. The method was immunoSEQ multiplex PCR; TCRdb's version includes in-frame clones alone and lacks a portion of them. The sample gives approximately 50,000 clones, more than 85% of which show up once; 18% is in the top ten. The sample was CD4+ or CD8+ T cells sorted from blood, taken in a trial of the OX40 agonist ivuxolimab. The receptor set was obtained from an adult with an advanced solid tumor such as melanoma, head and neck, liver or kidney cancer. CDR3s include the opening cysteine and the closing phenylalanine or tryptophan. A D gene is named only where the DNA matches it firmly. The size of a clone is reported for some rows only, either as once, few or many, or as a class for expanded clones.

d_gene,j_gene,v_gene,abundance,CDR3aa,CDR3nt
.,TRBJ1-5,TRBV28,.,CASVRAGSNQPQHF,TGTGCCAGCGTTCGAGCAGGGTCGAACCAGCCCCAGCATTTT
TRBD1,TRBJ2-7,TRBV9,.,CASSPSGQGAYEQYF,TGTGCCAGCAGCCCCTCAGGACAGGGCGCCTACGAGCAGTACTTC
.,TRBJ1-3,TRBV5-5,.,CASSDAPGNTIYF,TGTGCCAGCAGCGATGCGCCTGGAAACACCATATATTTT
.,TRBJ1-1,TRBV27,.,CASSFLSSFRESRVTEAFF,TGTGCCAGCAGTTTCCTCTCATCATTCAGGGAAAGTAGGGTAACTGAAGCTTTCTTT
TRBD2,TRBJ2-1,TRBV5-6,.,CASSLGLAGGMDEQFF,TGTGCCAGCAGCTTGGGACTAGCGGGGGGGATGGATGAGCAGTTCTTC
.,TRBJ2-7,TRBV6-5,.,CASSYSSGQFFYEQYF,TGTGCCAGCAGTTACTCGTCAGGGCAGTTTTTCTACGAGCAGTACTTC
TRBD2,TRBJ2-3,TRBV30,once,CAWSVYEREEADTQYF,TGTGCCTGGAGTGTCTATGAGCGGGAGGAAGCAGATACGCAGTATTTT
.,TRBJ2-1,TRBV5-1,.,CASSLPGDSYNEQFF,TGCGCCAGCAGCTTACCAGGGGACTCCTACAATGAGCAGTTCTTC
.,TRBJ2-5,TRBV5-6,.,CASSLAQGETQYF,TGTGCCAGCAGCTTGGCCCAGGGAGAGACCCAGTACTTC
TRBD2,TRBJ2-5,TRBV5-1,.,CASSFPGREETQYF,TGCGCCAGCAGCTTCCCGGGGAGGGAAGAGACCCAGTACTTC
TRBD2,TRBJ2-3,TRBV7-8,.,CASSLARRDYSTDTQYF,TGTGCCAGCAGCTTAGCTCGCAGGGACTATAGCACAGATACGCAGTATTTT
.,TRBJ1-1,TRBV9,.,CASSVVDGNTEAFF,TGTGCCAGCAGCGTAGTAGATGGGAACACTGAAGCTTTCTTT
.,TRBJ1-2,TRBV5-6,.,CASSPSSDSYYGYTF,TGTGCCAGCAGCCCTTCCTCGGACTCATACTATGGCTACACCTTC
.,TRBJ1-1,TRBV27,.,CASSLSTYTEAFF,TGTGCCAGCAGTTTATCAACTTACACTGAAGCTTTCTTT
.,TRBJ2-7,TRBV7-8,.,CASSLFGPTYEQYF,TGTGCCAGCAGCTTATTCGGCCCAACCTACGAGCAGTACTTC
TRBD1,TRBJ2-1,TRBV19,.,CASSSRTGSEQFF,TGTGCCAGTAGTTCACGGACAGGGAGTGAGCAGTTCTTC
TRBD2,TRBJ2-2,TRBV7-9,.,CASSHRTSGRTGELFF,TGTGCCAGCAGCCACAGGACTAGCGGGAGAACCGGGGAGCTGTTTTTT
TRBD2,TRBJ2-7,TRBV7-7,.,CASSSGIRYEQYF,TGTGCTAGCTCTAGCGGGATTCGTTACGAGCAGTACTTC
.,TRBJ2-1,TRBV2,.,CASSTGGSSGDWRYNEQFF,TGTGCCAGCAGTACAGGGGGCTCTAGCGGGGACTGGCGATACAATGAGCAGTTCTTC
.,TRBJ2-2,TRBV27,.,CASSLLVGGELFF,TGTGCCAGCAGTTTATTGGTTGGCGGGGAGCTGTTTTTT
.,TRBJ2-1,TRBV11-2,.,CASSLGTGAYNEQFF,TGTGCCAGCAGCTTAGGTACCGGGGCTTACAATGAGCAGTTCTTC
.,TRBJ2-1,TRBV14,.,CASSQFPYGSSYNEQFF,TGTGCCAGCAGCCAATTCCCCTATGGCAGCTCCTACAATGAGCAGTTCTTC
.,TRBJ1-5,TRBV23-1,.,CASSQFRGEGDNQPQHF,TGCGCCAGCAGTCAGTTTCGAGGGGAGGGGGACAATCAGCCCCAGCATTTT
TRBD2,TRBJ2-7,TRBV2,few,CASSDSGSVDEQYF,TGTGCCAGCAGTGATAGCGGGAGTGTAGACGAGCAGTACTTC
.,TRBJ2-1,TRBV7-2,.,CASSLGQTLYNEQFF,TGTGCCAGCAGCTTAGGACAGACCCTTTACAATGAGCAGTTCTTC
.,TRBJ1-1,TRBV28,.,CASSLEDNWASTEAFF,TGTGCCAGCAGTTTAGAGGACAATTGGGCCAGCACTGAAGCTTTCTTT
TRBD1,TRBJ1-4,TRBV7-9,.,CASSLATGGYEKLFF,TGTGCCAGCAGCTTAGCGACAGGGGGCTACGAAAAACTGTTTTTT
.,TRBJ2-7,TRBV19,.,CASSTRPSNEQYF,TGTGCCAGTAGTACCCGTCCGAGCAACGAGCAGTACTTC
.,TRBJ1-2,TRBV6-6,.,CASRQGLIDYGYTF,TGTGCCAGCAGACAGGGTTTAATAGACTATGGCTACACCTTC
TRBD2,TRBJ2-3,TRBV13,.,CASSLGLAGDSITDTQYF,TGTGCCAGCAGCCTGGGACTAGCGGGAGATTCGATTACAGATACGCAGTATTTT
.,TRBJ2-7,TRBV29-1,.,CSVLFFGAYEQYF,TGCAGCGTTCTCTTTTTCGGGGCATACGAGCAGTACTTC
.,TRBJ1-2,TRBV13,.,CASRATGTINYGYTF,TGTGCCAGCAGGGCTACCGGGACAATTAACTATGGCTACACCTTC
.,TRBJ1-5,TRBV5-6,.,CASSLRGGGNQPQHF,TGTGCCAGCAGCTTGAGGGGTGGTGGCAATCAGCCCCAGCATTTT
.,TRBJ1-1,TRBV20-1,.,CSVFSPEAFF,TGCAGTGTTTTTTCCCCTGAAGCTTTCTTT
TRBD1,TRBJ1-5,TRBV14,.,CASSQLNRGHEQPQHF,TGTGCCAGCAGCCAACTGAACAGGGGGCACGAACAGCCCCAGCATTTT
.,TRBJ2-2,TRBV9,many,CASSVDSGELFF,TGTGCCAGCAGCGTAGACTCCGGGGAGCTGTTTTTT
.,TRBJ2-5,TRBV28,.,CASSPHHSRGETQYF,TGTGCCAGCAGTCCTCACCATTCCCGCGGGGAGACCCAGTACTTC
TRBD2,TRBJ2-7,TRBV6-5,.,CASSLGGLAEYEQYF,TGTGCCAGCAGCCTAGGGGGACTAGCGGAGTACGAGCAGTACTTC
.,TRBJ2-4,TRBV5-6,.,CASSLATRSLSKNIQYF,TGTGCCAGCAGCTTGGCGACCCGCTCCTTGTCCAAAAACATTCAGTACTTC
.,TRBJ1-5,TRBV10-3,.,CAISESLSTYSNQPQHF,TGTGCCATCAGTGAGTCACTCAGCACTTATAGCAATCAGCCCCAGCATTTT
.,TRBJ2-5,TRBV7-9,.,CASSLSGETQYF,TGTGCCAGCAGCTTAAGCGGTGAGACCCAGTACTTC
TRBD2,TRBJ2-1,TRBV28,once,CASSLRAGDNEQFF,TGTGCCAGCAGTTTAAGGGCGGGAGATAATGAGCAGTTCTTC
.,TRBJ1-6,TRBV4-2,.,CASSRNVNSPLHF,TGTGCCAGCAGCCGGAACGTCAATTCACCCCTCCACTTT
.,TRBJ2-2,TRBV6-5,.,CASSYSVGSAGELFF,TGTGCCAGCAGTTACTCGGTGGGGTCGGCCGGGGAGCTGTTTTTT
.,TRBJ2-1,TRBV5-6,.,CASSPTGYNEQFF,TGTGCCAGCAGCCCGACTGGCTACAATGAGCAGTTCTTC
.,TRBJ2-7,TRBV7-9,.,CASSFTGSLYEQYF,TGTGCCAGCAGCTTTACCGGGAGCCTCTACGAGCAGTACTTC
.,TRBJ1-2,TRBV27,once,CASSPGSTFYGYTF,TGTGCCAGCAGTCCCGGATCTACATTCTATGGCTACACCTTC
.,TRBJ1-2,TRBV9,.,CASSVQEDGYTF,TGTGCCAGCAGCGTGCAGGAAGATGGCTACACCTTC
TRBD1,TRBJ2-7,TRBV29-1,.,CSVAGGAPSYEQYF,TGCAGCGTTGCAGGGGGCGCCCCCTCGTACGAGCAGTACTTC
TRBD1,TRBJ2-7,TRBV28,.,CASSTLGTGQEQYF,TGTGCCAGCAGTACTCTTGGGACAGGGCAAGAGCAGTACTTC